A selection of T cell receptor beta chains follows, all from one sample in a study of blood T cell repertoires in COVID-19. Sequencing used immunoSEQ multiplex PCR; TCRdb keeps in-frame clones, though not all of them. The table shows 200,000 to 250,000 clones, with 70% to 85% occurring only once. Sequenced sample: PBMCs or T cells enriched from blood (not recorded which). All receptors come from a woman aged 55-75 years who had recovered from COVID-19. Each CDR3 is given with its conserved first and last residue. Each record gives: V gene, clone size, D gene, J gene, CDR3 DNA, CDR3 protein. D genes are given only for firm matches. Clone size is stated in some rows and not others, as once, few, many or a class when expanded.

v_gene: TRBV5-1; abundance: .; d_gene: .; j_gene: TRBJ1-1; CDR3nt: TGCGCCAGCAGCTTGGGTAGTTCTTCGGGTCTTGAAGCTTTCTTT; CDR3aa: CASSLGSSSGLEAFF
v_gene: TRBV29-1; abundance: few; d_gene: TRBD1; j_gene: TRBJ1-1; CDR3nt: TGCAGCGTCGCAATACAGGGGAGGCACACTGAAGCTTTCTTT; CDR3aa: CSVAIQGRHTEAFF
v_gene: TRBV27; abundance: .; d_gene: TRBD2; j_gene: TRBJ2-7; CDR3nt: TGTGCCAGCAGTTTGGCCAGCGGGAAAAGCGAGCAGTACTTC; CDR3aa: CASSLASGKSEQYF
v_gene: TRBV19; abundance: .; d_gene: .; j_gene: TRBJ1-2; CDR3nt: TGTGCCAGTAGTGCAAGCCCCTATACTAACTATGGCTACACCTTC; CDR3aa: CASSASPYTNYGYTF
v_gene: TRBV9; abundance: once; d_gene: .; j_gene: TRBJ1-1; CDR3nt: TGTGCCAGCAGCGTAGGCGGGTCCGGGGACACTGAAGCTTTCTTT; CDR3aa: CASSVGGSGDTEAFF
v_gene: TRBV19; abundance: once; d_gene: TRBD1; j_gene: TRBJ1-5; CDR3nt: TGTGCCAGTTCCGCCGGGACAGGGATAGGTAGCAATCAGCCCCAGCATTTT; CDR3aa: CASSAGTGIGSNQPQHF
v_gene: TRBV10-3; abundance: .; d_gene: .; j_gene: TRBJ2-1; CDR3nt: TGTGCCATTGAGTCCTACAATGAGCAGTTCTTC; CDR3aa: CAIESYNEQFF
v_gene: TRBV6-5; abundance: few; d_gene: TRBD1; j_gene: TRBJ1-2; CDR3nt: TGTGCCAGCAGTAACGACAGGGTTGGCTACACCTTC; CDR3aa: CASSNDRVGYTF
v_gene: TRBV18; abundance: .; d_gene: .; j_gene: TRBJ2-5; CDR3nt: TGTGCCAGCTCACCACTCGGGACAAAACAAGAGACCCAGTACTTC; CDR3aa: CASSPLGTKQETQYF
v_gene: TRBV7-2; abundance: .; d_gene: .; j_gene: TRBJ1-1; CDR3nt: TGTGCCAGCATCAGGATCGGAGGGGCAACATTGAACACTGAAGCTTTCTTT; CDR3aa: CASIRIGGATLNTEAFF
v_gene: TRBV5-4; abundance: .; d_gene: .; j_gene: TRBJ2-5; CDR3nt: TGTGCCAGCAGCGCACGGGTCTGGCAGGGAAGGCAAGAGACCCAGTACTTC; CDR3aa: CASSARVWQGRQETQYF
v_gene: TRBV2; abundance: few; d_gene: .; j_gene: TRBJ2-1; CDR3nt: TGTGCCATCTCCGGGACATCCTACAATGAGCAGTTCTTC; CDR3aa: CAISGTSYNEQFF
v_gene: TRBV7-2; abundance: .; d_gene: .; j_gene: TRBJ1-4; CDR3nt: TGTGCCAGCAGCTTAACAGTAAATGAAAAACTGTTTTTT; CDR3aa: CASSLTVNEKLFF
v_gene: TRBV15; abundance: .; d_gene: .; j_gene: TRBJ1-6; CDR3nt: TGTGCCACCAGCAGCTCCAGATCCTCCTATAATTCACCCCTCCACTTT; CDR3aa: CATSSSRSSYNSPLHF
v_gene: TRBV6-5; abundance: .; d_gene: TRBD2; j_gene: TRBJ2-3; CDR3nt: TGTGCCAGCAGTTACGGGGTAGCGGGAGGGAGAGATACGCAGTATTTT; CDR3aa: CASSYGVAGGRDTQYF
v_gene: TRBV21-1; abundance: .; d_gene: .; j_gene: TRBJ2-7; CDR3nt: TGTGCCAGCAGCAAAATTCCGGAGTACGAGCAGTACTTC; CDR3aa: CASSKIPEYEQYF
v_gene: TRBV4-2; abundance: .; d_gene: .; j_gene: TRBJ2-5; CDR3nt: TGTGCCAGCAGCCAAGGGGGGACTGCCAAGGGGACCCAGTACTTC; CDR3aa: CASSQGGTAKGTQYF
v_gene: TRBV6-2/TRBV6-3; abundance: .; d_gene: .; j_gene: TRBJ2-1; CDR3nt: TGTGCCAGCAGCCTTCAGGCAGGGGACGAAGACAATGAGCAGTTCTTC; CDR3aa: CASSLQAGDEDNEQFF
v_gene: TRBV19; abundance: .; d_gene: .; j_gene: TRBJ2-3; CDR3nt: TGTGCCAGTAGTATAGACGCAGGGAGGCCCACAGATACGCAGTATTTT; CDR3aa: CASSIDAGRPTDTQYF
v_gene: TRBV5-1; abundance: few; d_gene: .; j_gene: TRBJ1-6; CDR3nt: TGCGCCAGCAGCTTGGACAGGCACTCACCCCTCCACTTT; CDR3aa: CASSLDRHSPLHF
v_gene: TRBV18; abundance: .; d_gene: TRBD1; j_gene: TRBJ2-7; CDR3nt: TGTGCCAGCTCACGGGGACAGTCCTACGAGCAGTACTTC; CDR3aa: CASSRGQSYEQYF
v_gene: TRBV7-2; abundance: .; d_gene: .; j_gene: TRBJ2-3; CDR3nt: TGTGCCAGCAGCTTCGACGTCCCTAGGAGGCAGTATTTT; CDR3aa: CASSFDVPRRQYF
v_gene: TRBV5-1; abundance: .; d_gene: .; j_gene: TRBJ2-5; CDR3nt: TGCGCCAGCAGCTTCTCCGGGATTCAGGGGAAAGAGACCCAGTACTTC; CDR3aa: CASSFSGIQGKETQYF
v_gene: TRBV11-2; abundance: once; d_gene: TRBD2; j_gene: TRBJ2-1; CDR3nt: TGTGCCAGCAGCTTCGAACTAGCGCCGGGGGGGAATGAGCAGTTCTTC; CDR3aa: CASSFELAPGGNEQFF
v_gene: TRBV10-1; abundance: .; d_gene: TRBD1; j_gene: TRBJ1-4; CDR3nt: TGCGCCAGCAATACACAGGGGAATGAAAAACTGTTTTTT; CDR3aa: CASNTQGNEKLFF
v_gene: TRBV10-3; abundance: .; d_gene: .; j_gene: TRBJ1-1; CDR3nt: TGTGCCATCACGGGAGGGGATGAAGCTTTCTTT; CDR3aa: CAITGGDEAFF
v_gene: TRBV7-3; abundance: .; d_gene: TRBD1; j_gene: TRBJ2-7; CDR3nt: TGTGCCAGCAGTCCTGCCCCCATTGGTAAGCCGGGACAGGGTATCTACGAGCAGTACTTC; CDR3aa: CASSPAPIGKPGQGIYEQYF
v_gene: TRBV20-1; abundance: .; d_gene: TRBD1; j_gene: TRBJ1-1; CDR3nt: TGCAGTGCTAGTCCGAACAGGGGGGCTTTCTTT; CDR3aa: CSASPNRGAFF
v_gene: TRBV6-5; abundance: .; d_gene: TRBD1; j_gene: TRBJ1-5; CDR3nt: TGTGCCAGTGGACAGGGGGCGCGTCAGCCCCAGCATTTT; CDR3aa: CASGQGARQPQHF
v_gene: TRBV5-6; abundance: .; d_gene: .; j_gene: TRBJ1-2; CDR3nt: TGTGCCAGCAGCTTGTTGCGGCGCGGCTACACCTTC; CDR3aa: CASSLLRRGYTF
v_gene: TRBV5-1; abundance: .; d_gene: .; j_gene: TRBJ1-1; CDR3nt: TGCGCCAGCAGCTTTTGGTCCGAGCTGAACACTGAAGCTTTCTTT; CDR3aa: CASSFWSELNTEAFF
v_gene: TRBV5-8; abundance: few; d_gene: .; j_gene: TRBJ1-5; CDR3nt: TGTGCCAGCAGTTCCAGACCCGGGACTGCCAATCAGCCCCAGCATTTT; CDR3aa: CASSSRPGTANQPQHF
v_gene: TRBV11-2; abundance: .; d_gene: .; j_gene: TRBJ2-7; CDR3nt: TGTGCCAGCAGCTTATATGGGGGCGAATACGAGCAGTACTTC; CDR3aa: CASSLYGGEYEQYF
v_gene: TRBV18; abundance: .; d_gene: TRBD1; j_gene: TRBJ2-7; CDR3nt: TGTGCCAGCTCACCCCGCCCTTCTGGACAGGGTAGCTCCTACGAGCAGTACTTC; CDR3aa: CASSPRPSGQGSSYEQYF
v_gene: TRBV7-9; abundance: .; d_gene: .; j_gene: TRBJ2-5; CDR3nt: TGTGCCAGCAGCTCTTACAGGGTTTCCCAAGAGACCCAGTACTTC; CDR3aa: CASSSYRVSQETQYF
v_gene: TRBV4-3; abundance: .; d_gene: .; j_gene: TRBJ1-1; CDR3nt: TGCGCCAGCAGCCAAGATGGCATGAACACTGAAGCTTTCTTT; CDR3aa: CASSQDGMNTEAFF
v_gene: TRBV5-1; abundance: .; d_gene: .; j_gene: TRBJ1-1; CDR3nt: TGCGCCAGCAGCTTGGCCTTGGCAGGGGTTATGAACACTGAAGCTTTCTTT; CDR3aa: CASSLALAGVMNTEAFF
v_gene: TRBV4-2; abundance: .; d_gene: .; j_gene: TRBJ1-5; CDR3nt: TGTGCCAGCAGCCAAGATTGGCAGGCCAATCAGCCCCAGCATTTT; CDR3aa: CASSQDWQANQPQHF
v_gene: TRBV27; abundance: once; d_gene: TRBD2; j_gene: TRBJ2-2; CDR3nt: TGTGCCAGCTTCCCCCTCAGGACTAGCGGATCCTCCGCCTACACCGGGGAGCTGTTTTTT; CDR3aa: CASFPLRTSGSSAYTGELFF
v_gene: TRBV15; abundance: few; d_gene: .; j_gene: TRBJ1-2; CDR3nt: TGTGCCACCAGCAGAGATGGGCAGAACTATGGCTACACCTTC; CDR3aa: CATSRDGQNYGYTF
v_gene: TRBV29-1; abundance: .; d_gene: .; j_gene: TRBJ1-6; CDR3nt: TGCAGCGTTCGGGCAGGGTCCGAATCACCCCTCCACTTT; CDR3aa: CSVRAGSESPLHF
v_gene: TRBV5-1; abundance: .; d_gene: TRBD2; j_gene: TRBJ2-5; CDR3nt: TGCGCCAGCAGCTTGGGGACTAGCGGGGGTAAAGAGACCCAGTACTTC; CDR3aa: CASSLGTSGGKETQYF
v_gene: TRBV7-3; abundance: .; d_gene: TRBD2; j_gene: TRBJ2-3; CDR3nt: TGTGCCAGCAGCCAGGGACTAGCGTATGATACGCAGTATTTT; CDR3aa: CASSQGLAYDTQYF
v_gene: TRBV9; abundance: .; d_gene: .; j_gene: TRBJ1-6; CDR3nt: TGTGCCAGCAGCCCCGACATGGTGCAGGGATCACCCCTCCACTTT; CDR3aa: CASSPDMVQGSPLHF
v_gene: TRBV25-1; abundance: .; d_gene: TRBD1; j_gene: TRBJ1-3; CDR3nt: TGTGCCAGCAGCGTCGCAGGGACAGGGTCTGGAAACACCATATATTTT; CDR3aa: CASSVAGTGSGNTIYF
v_gene: TRBV25-1; abundance: .; d_gene: TRBD2; j_gene: TRBJ2-1; CDR3nt: TGTGCCAGCAGTGATAGTTTAGCGGGAGGGGATGAGCAGTTCTTC; CDR3aa: CASSDSLAGGDEQFF
v_gene: TRBV3-1/TRBV3-2; abundance: .; d_gene: .; j_gene: TRBJ2-2; CDR3nt: TGTGCCAGCAGCCAAGTGAGGGATAGGGGGACCGGGGAGCTGTTTTTT; CDR3aa: CASSQVRDRGTGELFF